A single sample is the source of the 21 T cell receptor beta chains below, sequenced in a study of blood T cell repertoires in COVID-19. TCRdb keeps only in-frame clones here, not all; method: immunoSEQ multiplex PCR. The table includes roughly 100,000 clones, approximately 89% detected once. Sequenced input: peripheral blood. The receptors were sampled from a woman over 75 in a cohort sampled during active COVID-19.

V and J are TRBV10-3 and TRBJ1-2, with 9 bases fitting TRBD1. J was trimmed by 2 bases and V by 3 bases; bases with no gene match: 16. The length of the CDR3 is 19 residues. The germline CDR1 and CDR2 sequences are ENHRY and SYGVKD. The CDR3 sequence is CAISDSRLLQGARNYGYTF. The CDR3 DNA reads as TGTGCCATCAGTGACTCTCGTTTACTACAGGGGGCTAGAAACTATGGCTACACCTTC.

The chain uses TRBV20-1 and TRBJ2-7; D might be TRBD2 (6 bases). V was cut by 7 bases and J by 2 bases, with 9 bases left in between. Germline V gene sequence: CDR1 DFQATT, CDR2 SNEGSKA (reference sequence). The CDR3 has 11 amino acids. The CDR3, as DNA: TGCAGTGGGGGGGAACCCTACGAGCAGTACTTC. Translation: CSGGEPYEQYF.

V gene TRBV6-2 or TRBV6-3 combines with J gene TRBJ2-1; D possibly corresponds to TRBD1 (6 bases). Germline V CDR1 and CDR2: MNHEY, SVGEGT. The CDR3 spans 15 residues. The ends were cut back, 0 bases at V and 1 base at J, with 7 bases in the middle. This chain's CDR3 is CASSYSQGSYNEQFF. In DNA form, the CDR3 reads TGTGCCAGCAGTTACTCACAGGGTTCCTACAATGAGCAGTTCTTC.

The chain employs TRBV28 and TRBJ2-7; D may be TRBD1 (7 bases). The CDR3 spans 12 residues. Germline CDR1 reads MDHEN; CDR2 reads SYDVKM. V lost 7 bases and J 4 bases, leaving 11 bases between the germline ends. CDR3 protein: CASTGGRYEQYF. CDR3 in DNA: TGTGCCAGCACAGGGGGGCGGTACGAGCAGTACTTC.

The chain's CDR3 is CASTLRTASYEQYF. The CDR3 region has the DNA TGTGCCAGCACCCTACGGACAGCGTCCTACGAGCAGTACTTC. The V call is TRBV28, the J call TRBJ2-7; TRBD1 might be the D (6 bases). V was shortened by 7 bases and J by 1 base, with 14 bases between the two germline ends. The CDR3 runs to 14 residues. CDR1 and CDR2 (germline): MDHEN, SYDVKM.

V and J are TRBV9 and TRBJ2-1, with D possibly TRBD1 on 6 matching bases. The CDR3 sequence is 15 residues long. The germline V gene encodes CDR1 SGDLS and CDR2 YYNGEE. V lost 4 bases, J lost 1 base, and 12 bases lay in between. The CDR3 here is CASSLDSRSYNEQFF. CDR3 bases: TGTGCCAGCAGCTTGGACAGTCGTTCCTACAATGAGCAGTTCTTC.

CDR3 bases: TGCGCCAGCAGACCCACGGGACAGGGGAACCCCTACGAGCAGTACTTC. Amino acids: CASRPTGQGNPYEQYF. This chain joins TRBV10-2 and TRBJ2-7; TRBD1 matches 10 bases. The CDR3 is 16 amino acids. After removal of 6 bases from V and 2 bases from J, the junction contained 10 bases not matched to a gene. Germline CDR1 WSHSY, CDR2 SAAADI.

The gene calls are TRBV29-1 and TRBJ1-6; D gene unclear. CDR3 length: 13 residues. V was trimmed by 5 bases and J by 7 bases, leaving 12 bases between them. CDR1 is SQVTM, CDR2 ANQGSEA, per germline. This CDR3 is CSVMVRSNSPLHF. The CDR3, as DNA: TGCAGCGTTATGGTACGGTCGAATTCACCCCTCCACTTT.

This CDR3 reads CASSAGTGPSQAFF. Here the CDR3 DNA reads TGCGCCAGCAGCGCCGGGACAGGCCCTTCACAAGCTTTCTTT. V and J are TRBV5-1 and TRBJ1-1; 8 bases agree with TRBD1. Germline V CDR1 and CDR2: SGHRS, YFSETQ. The length of the CDR3 is 14 residues. The ends lost 4 bases at V and 9 bases at J; junction bases unmatched: 11.

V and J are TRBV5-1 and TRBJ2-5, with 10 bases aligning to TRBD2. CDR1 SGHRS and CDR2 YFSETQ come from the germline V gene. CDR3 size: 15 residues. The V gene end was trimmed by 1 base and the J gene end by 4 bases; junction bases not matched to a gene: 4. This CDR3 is CASSLTASGRETQYF. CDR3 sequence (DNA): TGCGCCAGCAGCTTGACTGCTAGCGGGAGAGAGACCCAGTACTTC.

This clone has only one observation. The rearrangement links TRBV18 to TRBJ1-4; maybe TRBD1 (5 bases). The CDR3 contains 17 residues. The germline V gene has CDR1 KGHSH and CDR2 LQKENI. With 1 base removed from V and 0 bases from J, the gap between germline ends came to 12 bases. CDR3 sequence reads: CASSPQGRLATNEKLFF. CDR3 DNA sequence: TGTGCCAGCTCACCACAGGGGCGACTTGCAACTAATGAAAAACTGTTTTTT.

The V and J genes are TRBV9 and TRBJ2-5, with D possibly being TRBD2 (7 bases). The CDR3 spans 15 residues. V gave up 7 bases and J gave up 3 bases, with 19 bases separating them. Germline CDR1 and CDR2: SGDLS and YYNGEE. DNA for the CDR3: TGTGCCAGCGCCCGAGGGGGGGGGCCCAAAGAGACCCAGTACTTC. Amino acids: CASARGGGPKETQYF.

CDR3 sequence (DNA): TGTGCCAGCAGGTCTTGGACTAGCGGGAGTAGCACAGATACGCAGTATTTT. Translated: CASRSWTSGSSTDTQYF. The V gene is TRBV3-1 (or the pseudogene TRBV3-2), the J gene TRBJ2-3; 13 nucleotides line up with TRBD2. The germline V gene has CDR1 LGHDT and CDR2 YNNKEL (reference sequence). The ends lost 6 bases at V and 0 bases at J; junction bases unmatched: 6. This CDR3 is 17 amino acids long.

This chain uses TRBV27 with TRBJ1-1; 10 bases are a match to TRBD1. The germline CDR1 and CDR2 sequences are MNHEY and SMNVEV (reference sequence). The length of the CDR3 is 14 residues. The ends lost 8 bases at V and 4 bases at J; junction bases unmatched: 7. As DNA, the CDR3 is TGTGCCAGCTCCACCGGGACAGGGGTCACTGAAGCTTTCTTT. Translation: CASSTGTGVTEAFF.

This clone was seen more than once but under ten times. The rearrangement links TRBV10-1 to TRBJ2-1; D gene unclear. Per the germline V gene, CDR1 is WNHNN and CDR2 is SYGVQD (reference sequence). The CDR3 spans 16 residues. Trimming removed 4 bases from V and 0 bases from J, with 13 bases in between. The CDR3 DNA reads TGCGCCAGCAGTGGAACAAACCGTCGCTCCTACAATGAGCAGTTCTTC. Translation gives CASSGTNRRSYNEQFF.

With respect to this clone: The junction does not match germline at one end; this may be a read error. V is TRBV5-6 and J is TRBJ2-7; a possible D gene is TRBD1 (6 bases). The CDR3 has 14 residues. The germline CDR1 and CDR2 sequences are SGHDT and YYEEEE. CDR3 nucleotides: TGTGCCAGCAAGACCCGGGACAAACCCTATGAGCAGTACTTC. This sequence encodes CASKTRDKPYEQYF.

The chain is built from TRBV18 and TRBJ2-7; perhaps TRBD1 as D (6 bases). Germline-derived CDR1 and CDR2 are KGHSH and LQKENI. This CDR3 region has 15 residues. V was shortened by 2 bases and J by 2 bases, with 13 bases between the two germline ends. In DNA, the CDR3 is TGTGCCAGCTCACCAGGGGGCAGCGCTACCTACGAGCAGTACTTC. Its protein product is CASSPGGSATYEQYF.

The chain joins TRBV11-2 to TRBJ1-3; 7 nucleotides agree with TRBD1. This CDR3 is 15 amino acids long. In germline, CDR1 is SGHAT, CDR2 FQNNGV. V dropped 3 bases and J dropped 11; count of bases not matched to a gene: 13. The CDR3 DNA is TGTGCCAGCAGCTTGCCGGGACAGCGGCTAAAGCCCATATATTTT. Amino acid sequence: CASSLPGQRLKPIYF.

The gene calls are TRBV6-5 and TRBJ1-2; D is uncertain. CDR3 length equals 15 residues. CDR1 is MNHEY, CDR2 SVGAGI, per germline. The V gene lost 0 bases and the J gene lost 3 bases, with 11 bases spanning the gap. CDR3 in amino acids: CASSYSTPRDYGYTF. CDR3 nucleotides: TGTGCCAGCAGTTACTCGACCCCGCGGGACTATGGCTACACCTTC.

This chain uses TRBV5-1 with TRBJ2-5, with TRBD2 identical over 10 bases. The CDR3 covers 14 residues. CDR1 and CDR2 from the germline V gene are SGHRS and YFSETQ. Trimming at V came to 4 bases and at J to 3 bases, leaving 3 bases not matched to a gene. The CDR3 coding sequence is TGCGCCAGCAGCGCCGGACTAGCGGAAGAGACCCAGTACTTC. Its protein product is CASSAGLAEETQYF.

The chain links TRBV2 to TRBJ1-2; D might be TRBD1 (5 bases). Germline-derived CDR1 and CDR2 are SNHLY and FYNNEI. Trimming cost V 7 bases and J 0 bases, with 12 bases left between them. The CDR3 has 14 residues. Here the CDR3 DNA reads TGTGCCAGCACACGGGGGACCTCTAACTATGGCTACACCTTC. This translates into CASTRGTSNYGYTF.